This TCR beta chain was sequenced during a study of blood T cell repertoires in COVID-19 (dated by TCRdb to the early 2020s). With regard to the full study: The collaborator samples originated in the United States, Italy and Spain and spanned the acute and convalescent phases of COVID-19. The repertoires were released in a freely available public database intended as a resource for research on the immune response to SARS-CoV-2. Where HLA class I and class II types were available, the types were taken from metadata supplied by the sample provider, not from assay-based typing. Deeply sampled blood TCRbeta repertoires from subjects exposed to, actively infected with, or recovered from COVID-19 were included in the dataset. The material from the prospective study consisted of cDNA or gDNA derived from T cells, B-cell-depleted T cells, or PBMCs. The samples were drawn from two sources: the first 160 participants of the ongoing ImmuneRACE study, and 1,000 to 1,500 subjects contributed by 6 global collaborators. Sample metadata almost always included a de-identified subject ID, COVID-19 status, age in years and sex.

As for this clone: Its antigen has not been determined. The sample holds no much larger clone one base away, and base qualities are not on file.

The immunoSEQ Assay, a bias-controlled multiplex PCR, was used to amplify TCRbeta CDR3 regions from genomic DNA. Regarding the original processing steps: The number of nucleated cells in each sample was estimated from the amplification of reference gene primers within the assay. Sequence reads were collapsed and filtered to measure the absolute abundance of every unique TCRbeta CDR3 rearrangement. For each sample, productive Simpson clonality was calculated by taking the square root of Simpson's diversity index across productive rearrangements. TCRdb re-hosts the immuneACCESS table, in-frame sequences only. Its copies lack some clones; in the studies checked, an unresolved V gene accounts for under half of them, and the cause for the rest is not known. The V and J calls and the clone size are those of that table, but D and trimming were determined from the DNA. Counted in this sample were 400,000 to 450,000 clones; roughly 90% of them appeared once. The top ten clonotypes cover more than 1.4% of the sample.

Overall study outcomes, separate from this receptor: The amount of clinical and demographic metadata varied by source and participant and was provided uncurated.

CDR1 and CDR2 are drawn from the germline V gene: SNHLY, FYNNEI. From cysteine to phenylalanine, the CDR3 is 13 amino acids long. Just CDR3 DNA is preserved here, 39 bases in frame from base 1. Between the V and J ends, shortened by 6 bases and 4 bases respectively, the junction contains 12 bases. Each collaborating institution followed its own protocols to collect whole blood in K2EDTA tubes. For TCRbeta analysis, collaborators shipped samples in one of three forms: frozen whole blood, isolated PBMCs, or DNA extracted from either of those sample types. The receptor's source is a woman in her twenties or thirties with active or convalescent COVID-19. The sequence joins TRBV2 to TRBJ2-5, and perhaps TRBD2 as D gene, on 6 matching bases. Material: peripheral blood. The CDR3 in this case is CASSSSAGETQYF. The sequence in DNA is TGTGCCAGCAGCTCTAGCGCTGGAGAGACCCAGTACTTC.